The source of this T cell receptor beta chain is a study of cytomegalovirus exposure and HLA in healthy donors. Study as a whole: A prior study identified some 100 million unique TCR beta sequences from about 179 million T cells.

It was with 60 Vbeta and 13 Jbeta primers that the PCR ran. Method: immunoSEQ multiplex PCR; TCRdb's copy keeps in-frame clones and lacks some. The table includes 200,000 to 250,000 clones, roughly 80% detected once. Points on this clone: The antigen remains unidentified. The junction and the germline gene differ at one end; a read error may be behind it.

General study findings and limits: It was reported in a later analysis that an Asian-associated ancestry cluster showed fewer N-insertions than the roughly 670-donor mean. For presence/absence analyses, sequencing depth was assumed to be roughly uniform across donors.

The source is a woman in her forties in good health and CMV-seropositive. The sample taken for sequencing was PBMCs.

The CDR3, as DNA: TGTGCCAGCAGTTTAGTAGTGCGGGATACGCAGTATTTT. Translation gives CASSLVVRDTQYF. The V call is TRBV7-8, the J call TRBJ2-3, with unresolved D. CDR1 and CDR2 from the germline V gene are SGHVS and FQNEAQ. The CDR3 is made up of 13 amino acids.